The following is a T cell receptor (beta chain) sequence with its context. This specimen belongs to a study of blood T cells in healthy people across ages. For the second PCR, which ran for about 7 to 11 cycles, a sample-barcoded 5' primer and a J-beta primer mix were used. MiXCR, run by TCRdb on the 5' RACE reads, gives a single entry per CDR3 protein. The sample yields approximately 1,700,000 distinct CDR3 sequences, 30% to 40% seen once. Unmatched junction bases numbered 9, after V lost 8 bases and J lost 5 bases. Germline CDR1 is MNHEY and CDR2 is SVGAGI. This CDR3 has 15 residues. The TCR comes from a human donor in good health. The rearrangement joins TRBV6-5 to TRBJ2-3; 11 bases are a match to TRBD1. Specimen: blood. This CDR3 reads CASALDRGPGDTQYF. CDR3 sequence (DNA): TGTGCCAGCGCCCTGGACAGGGGGCCGGGAGATACGCAGTATTTT.